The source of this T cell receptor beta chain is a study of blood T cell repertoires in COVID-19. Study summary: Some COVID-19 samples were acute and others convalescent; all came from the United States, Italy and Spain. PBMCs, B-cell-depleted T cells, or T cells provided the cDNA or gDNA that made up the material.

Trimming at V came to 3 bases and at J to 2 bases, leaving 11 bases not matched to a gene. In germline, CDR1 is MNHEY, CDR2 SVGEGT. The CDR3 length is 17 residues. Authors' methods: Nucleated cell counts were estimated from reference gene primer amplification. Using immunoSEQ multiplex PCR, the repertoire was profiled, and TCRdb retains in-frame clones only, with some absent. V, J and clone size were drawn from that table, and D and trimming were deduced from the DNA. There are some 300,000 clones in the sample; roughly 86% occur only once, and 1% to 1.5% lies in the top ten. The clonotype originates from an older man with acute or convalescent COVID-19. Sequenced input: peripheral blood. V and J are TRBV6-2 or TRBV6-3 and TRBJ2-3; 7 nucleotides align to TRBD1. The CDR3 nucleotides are TGTGCCAGCAGTTATTTCCAACAGGGGTCGGACACAGATACGCAGTATTTT. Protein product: CASSYFQQGSDTDTQYF.